This T cell receptor (beta chain) was observed in a study of T cells after somatic rescue of genetic block. Produced via immunoSEQ multiplex PCR; TCRdb's table is partial and in-frame only. This table has around 67,000 clones, approximately 91% appearing once. CDR1 is ENHRY, CDR2 SYGVKD, per germline. The CDR3 runs 15 residues. V was shortened by 3 bases and J by 4 bases, with 15 bases between the two germline ends. The sample was peripheral blood mononuclear cells (PBMCs). The chain has TRBV10-3 and TRBJ1-2; D ambiguous. The source of this sequence is a man aged 25 to 40. CDR3 sequence: CAISDPGPTGYGYTF. The CDR3 DNA is TGTGCCATCAGTGATCCGGGTCCTACTGGCTATGGCTACACCTTC.